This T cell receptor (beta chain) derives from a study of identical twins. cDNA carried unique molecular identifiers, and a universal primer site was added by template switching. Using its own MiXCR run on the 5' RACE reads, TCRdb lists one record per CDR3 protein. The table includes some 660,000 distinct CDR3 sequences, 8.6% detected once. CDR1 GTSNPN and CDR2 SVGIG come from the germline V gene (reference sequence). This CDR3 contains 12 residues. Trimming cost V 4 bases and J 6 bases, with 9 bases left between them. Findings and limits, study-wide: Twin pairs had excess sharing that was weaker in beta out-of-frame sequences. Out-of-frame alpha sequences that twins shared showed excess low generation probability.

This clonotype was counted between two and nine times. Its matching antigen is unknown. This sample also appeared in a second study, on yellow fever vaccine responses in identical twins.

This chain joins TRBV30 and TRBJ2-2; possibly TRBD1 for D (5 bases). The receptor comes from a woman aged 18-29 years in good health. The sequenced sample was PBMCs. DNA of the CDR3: TGTGCCTGGAATGAAGGGGCCGGGGAGCTGTTTTTT. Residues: CAWNEGAGELFF.